The rows below give T cell receptor beta chains drawn from one sample of a study of blood T cell repertoires in COVID-19. Sequencing was performed with immunoSEQ multiplex PCR; in TCRdb, only in-frame clones are kept and a portion is missing. The sample includes around 16,000 clones, 80% to 90% of them seen just once. Source material: peripheral blood. The source is a man between 65 and 85 years old in a cohort sampled during active COVID-19. Each CDR3 is given with its conserved first and last residue. Each record gives: clone size, D gene, V gene, J gene, CDR3 protein, CDR3 DNA. The D gene is left open where the match is weak. Clone size is not always given. Where it is, it says once, few, many or a class for expanded clones.

clone size: -
D gene: TRBD1
V gene: TRBV4-2
J gene: TRBJ1-4
CDR3 protein: CASSQERQGANEKLFF
CDR3 DNA: TGTGCCAGCAGCCAAGAACGACAGGGGGCTAATGAAAAACTGTTTTTT

clone size: -
D gene: -
V gene: TRBV18
J gene: TRBJ2-1
CDR3 protein: CASHGGLGMNEQFF
CDR3 DNA: TGTGCCAGCCACGGGGGGCTTGGTATGAATGAGCAGTTCTTC

clone size: -
D gene: TRBD1
V gene: TRBV12-5
J gene: TRBJ2-2
CDR3 protein: CASGQGANTGELFF
CDR3 DNA: TGTGCTAGTGGACAGGGGGCGAACACCGGGGAGCTGTTTTTT

clone size: -
D gene: -
V gene: TRBV28
J gene: TRBJ2-6
CDR3 protein: CASSYLSRLNSGANVLTF
CDR3 DNA: TGTGCCAGCAGTTACCTCTCCAGGCTCAACTCTGGGGCCAACGTCCTGACTTTC

clone size: once
D gene: TRBD1
V gene: TRBV27
J gene: TRBJ2-7
CDR3 protein: CASSLKFPDRAYEQYF
CDR3 DNA: TGTGCCAGCAGTTTAAAGTTCCCGGACAGGGCCTACGAGCAGTACTTC

clone size: -
D gene: -
V gene: TRBV11-1
J gene: TRBJ2-2
CDR3 protein: CASTRDPPRSPGELFF
CDR3 DNA: TGTGCCAGCACCCGTGACCCCCCTAGGAGCCCCGGGGAGCTGTTTTTT

clone size: -
D gene: TRBD2
V gene: TRBV3-1/TRBV3-2
J gene: TRBJ2-7
CDR3 protein: CASSQTPGGGVPYEQYF
CDR3 DNA: TGTGCCAGCAGCCAAACCCCGGGCGGGGGGGTACCCTACGAGCAGTACTTC

clone size: once
D gene: -
V gene: TRBV27
J gene: TRBJ2-2
CDR3 protein: CASSLTANTGELFF
CDR3 DNA: TGTGCCAGCAGTTTGACAGCGAACACCGGGGAGCTGTTTTTT

clone size: -
D gene: TRBD1
V gene: TRBV7-9
J gene: TRBJ1-4
CDR3 protein: CASSGDRARTNEKLFF
CDR3 DNA: TGTGCCAGCAGCGGCGACAGGGCCCGCACTAATGAAAAACTGTTTTTT

clone size: medium-sized
D gene: -
V gene: TRBV2
J gene: TRBJ1-5
CDR3 protein: CASSQYSNQPQHF
CDR3 DNA: TGTGCCAGCAGCCAGTATAGCAATCAGCCCCAGCATTTT

clone size: -
D gene: -
V gene: TRBV5-1
J gene: TRBJ2-1
CDR3 protein: CASRVGGGMAYNEQFF
CDR3 DNA: TGCGCCAGCAGAGTCGGGGGAGGTATGGCCTACAATGAGCAGTTCTTC

clone size: -
D gene: TRBD1
V gene: TRBV18
J gene: TRBJ2-7
CDR3 protein: CASSSTGAEQYF
CDR3 DNA: TGTGCCAGCTCCTCGACAGGGGCCGAGCAGTACTTC

clone size: -
D gene: -
V gene: TRBV19
J gene: TRBJ2-7
CDR3 protein: CASSTTRSSYEQYF
CDR3 DNA: TGTGCCAGTAGTACGACACGCAGCTCCTACGAGCAGTACTTC

clone size: -
D gene: -
V gene: TRBV15
J gene: TRBJ1-5
CDR3 protein: CATSRDRSQQPQHF
CDR3 DNA: TGTGCCACCAGCAGAGATCGTTCGCAGCAGCCCCAGCATTTT

clone size: -
D gene: TRBD1
V gene: TRBV24-1
J gene: TRBJ2-7
CDR3 protein: CATSETGTGIYEQYF
CDR3 DNA: TGTGCCACCAGTGAAACCGGGACAGGGATCTACGAGCAGTACTTC

clone size: -
D gene: -
V gene: TRBV6-5
J gene: TRBJ1-5
CDR3 protein: CASSPATAGQPQHF
CDR3 DNA: TGTGCCAGCAGCCCCGCGACAGCCGGTCAGCCCCAGCATTTT

clone size: -
D gene: TRBD1
V gene: TRBV10-3
J gene: TRBJ2-1
CDR3 protein: CAISVEDRGDEQFF
CDR3 DNA: TGTGCCATCAGTGTGGAGGACAGGGGGGATGAGCAGTTCTTC

clone size: few
D gene: TRBD2
V gene: TRBV9
J gene: TRBJ2-7
CDR3 protein: CASSVDTSGNYEQYF
CDR3 DNA: TGTGCCAGCAGCGTAGACACTAGCGGGAACTACGAGCAGTACTTC

clone size: -
D gene: TRBD1
V gene: TRBV19
J gene: TRBJ2-2
CDR3 protein: CASRLTGDTGELFF
CDR3 DNA: TGTGCCAGTAGGCTGACAGGGGACACCGGGGAGCTGTTTTTT